This T cell receptor (beta chain) was recovered during a study of lymphopenia after photon versus proton radiotherapy. Study results and limitations: Oligoclonal CD8+ Temra expansion after nadir drove photon patients' diversity drop. Relative stability marked proton patients; photon patients lost diversity and naive cells. Larger post-nadir TCR diversity loss correlated inversely with survival in deceased patients.

The CDR3 loop spans 13 amino acids. Trimming cost V 6 bases and J 7 bases, with 13 bases left between them. CDR1 and CDR2 from the germline V gene are SGHVS and FQNEAQ. Remarks on this clone: What it binds is unknown.

The protocol was immunoSEQ multiplex PCR, while the TCRdb copy is restricted to in-frame clones and leaves out a portion. The table lists 150,000 to 200,000 clones, around 85% of them singletons. Sequencing used peripheral blood, obtained from a patient treated with photon-based radiotherapy. The receptor's source is a man aged 50-60 years with gastric cancer. The chain employs TRBV7-8 and TRBJ2-1, with D perhaps matching TRBD2 (6 bases). The CDR3: CASSINSGNEQFF. CDR3 bases: TGTGCCAGCAGTATTAATAGCGGAAATGAGCAGTTCTTC.